The present T cell receptor (beta chain) was sequenced within a study of blood T cell repertoires in COVID-19. Profiling relied on immunoSEQ multiplex PCR, and the TCRdb table lists in-frame clones only, not all of them. This table holds 100,000 or so clones, approximately 91% found once. Trimming removed 4 bases at V and 5 bases at J, with 12 bases between. Germline lookup yields CDR1 SNHLY and CDR2 FYNNEI. The CDR3 extends over 14 amino acids. Material for sequencing was peripheral blood. The rearrangement links TRBV2 to TRBJ1-5; D gene unclear. The sequence came from a man between 18 and 29 years old with acute or convalescent COVID-19. The CDR3 coding sequence is TGTGCCAGCAGTGGGCGGGTTGGGGATCAGCCCCAGCATTTT. Its protein product is CASSGRVGDQPQHF.